One and the same sample provided the 27 T cell receptor beta chains below, sequenced in a study of monozygotic twins with inflammatory bowel disease. After re-calling the 5' RACE reads, TCRdb lists one entry per CDR3 protein, DNA absent. The specimen's table records around 200,000 distinct CDR3 sequences. Sequenced input: blood. The receptor source for this set is a human donor with ulcerative colitis or Crohn's disease, or a healthy co-twin of an affected twin (not recorded which).

The chain uses TRBV3-1 and TRBJ2-6; TCRdb selects TRBD1, and the lack of DNA leaves this call unchecked. This CDR3 region has 18 residues. Germline V gives CDR1 LGHDT, CDR2 YNNKEL (reference sequence). This chain's CDR3 is CASSRPVTRNSGANVLTF.

V usage is TRBV12-3 or TRBV12-4 and J usage is TRBJ1-3; TCRdb designates TRBD1, a call that cannot be tested without DNA. The CDR3 is 16 residues long. The CDR3 region is CASSPGPPSLGNTIYF.

J is TRBJ2-1 and V is TRBV7-9. Germline V gene lookup returns CDR1 SEHNR and CDR2 FQNEAQ (reference sequence). The CDR3 is 14 amino acids. CDR3 loop: CASSFSANYNEQFF.

The chain joins TRBV5-1 to TRBJ2-3; as DNA is missing, the TRBD1 call by TCRdb cannot be tested. The CDR3 loop spans 16 amino acids. In germline, CDR1 is SGHRS, CDR2 YFSETQ. The CDR3 here is CASSLRSTGDTDTQYF.

V is TRBV5-6 and J is TRBJ2-1; TCRdb reports TRBD2, a call that lacks DNA to check it against. The CDR3 covers 14 residues. The germline V gene has CDR1 SGHDT and CDR2 YYEEEE. This chain's CDR3 is CASSLERENNEQFF.

The chain joins TRBV5-1 to TRBJ2-3. Germline-derived CDR1 and CDR2 are SGHRS and YFSETQ. The CDR3 extends over 14 amino acids. This CDR3 reads CASSLNDPRDTQYF.

The chain links TRBV18 to TRBJ2-7; the TCRdb D gene call, TRBD1, has no DNA to confirm it. The germline V gene encodes CDR1 KGHSH and CDR2 LQKENI. CDR3 length equals 13 residues. CDR3 region: CASSPPGHDEQYF.

The V and J genes are TRBV20-1 and TRBJ1-2; the TCRdb D gene call, TRBD1, has no DNA to confirm it. The CDR3 is made up of 13 amino acids. The germline V gene encodes CDR1 DFQATT and CDR2 SNEGSKA (reference sequence). The CDR3 sequence is CSASVQGMWDYTF.

The genes are TRBV11-1 and TRBJ2-3; TCRdb's D gene call, TRBD2, goes unchecked for lack of DNA. The CDR3 is 19 amino acids. Germline assignment: CDR1 SGHAT and CDR2 FQDESV (reference sequence). The CDR3 spells CASSLEDWLAGTEPFTQYF. The full variable domain, completed using reference TRBV11-1 and TRBJ2-3, is EAEVAQSPRYKITEKSQAVAFWCDPISGHATLYWYRQILGQGPELLVQFQDESVVDDSQLPKDRFSAERLKGVDSTLKIQPAELGDSAMYLCASSLEDWLAGTEPFTQYFGPGTRLTVL.

This chain uses TRBV12-3 or TRBV12-4 with TRBJ1-2; absent DNA, TCRdb's TRBD1 call cannot be checked. This CDR3 is built from 16 residues. This chain's CDR3 is CASTFAPGQPIYGYTF.

This chain links TRBV7-9 with TRBJ2-6. The V gene's germline CDR1 is SEHNR and CDR2 FQNEAQ (reference sequence). The CDR3 covers 13 residues. The CDR3 loop reads CASSGSGANVLTF.

The chain joins TRBV5-5 to TRBJ1-6. CDR3 length: 15 amino acids. Germline V lookup: CDR1 SGHKS, CDR2 YYEKEE (reference sequence). The CDR3: CASSTPPSLRSPLHF.

The rearrangement links TRBV4-2 to TRBJ2-3; TCRdb names TRBD2, which stays unverified in the absence of DNA. The CDR3 is made up of 17 amino acids. Germline CDR1 and CDR2: LGHNA and YNFKEQ. CDR3 residues: CASSHHRLAQRTDTQYF.

CDR3: CASSLRPSSYNEQFF. The genes are TRBV7-8 and TRBJ2-1. The CDR3 extends over 15 amino acids. Germline loops: CDR1 SGHVS, CDR2 FQNEAQ.

V usage is TRBV10-3 and J usage is TRBJ1-2. Germline assignment: CDR1 ENHRY and CDR2 SYGVKD. The CDR3 is 15 amino acids. The CDR3: CAINQWGRLNYGYTF.

This chain links TRBV10-3 with TRBJ2-2. The V gene's germline CDR1 is ENHRY and CDR2 SYGVKD. This CDR3 has 14 amino acids. CDR3 protein: CAISTLQLAGELFF.

The chain employs TRBV2 and TRBJ1-2. Germline values: CDR1 SNHLY, CDR2 FYNNEI. CDR3 length: 11 residues. The CDR3 loop is CASSPRDYKLF.

The rearrangement joins TRBV11-1 to TRBJ2-2; with no DNA, the TCRdb D assignment of TRBD2 cannot be verified. Per the germline V gene, CDR1 is SGHAT and CDR2 is FQDESV (reference sequence). The CDR3 spans 18 residues. The CDR3 spells CASSLAYLAGINAGELFF.

The V and J genes are TRBV5-4 and TRBJ2-3. Germline V lookup: CDR1 SGHNT, CDR2 YYREEE (reference sequence). The CDR3 loop spans 16 amino acids. This chain's CDR3 is CASSLVGVARTDTQYF.

This rearrangement joins TRBV6-5 to TRBJ2-5. CDR3 length: 13 amino acids. Germline loops: CDR1 MNHEY, CDR2 SVGAGI. CDR3 loop: CASSVLNQETQYF.

The chain joins TRBV12-3 or TRBV12-4 to TRBJ1-2; TCRdb's D call, TRBD1, is unchecked because there is no DNA. This CDR3 is built from 15 residues. CDR3 sequence reads: CASTPVSGGGYGYTF.

V usage is TRBV18 and J usage is TRBJ1-1; checking the TCRdb D call of TRBD1 is not possible without DNA. The CDR3 consists of 15 residues. Germline CDR1 reads KGHSH; CDR2 reads LQKENI. Here the CDR3 reads CASSLETGLNTEAFF.

The CDR3 here is CASSHTLAGGITDTQYF. The chain recombines TRBV11-2 with TRBJ2-3; TCRdb picks TRBD2, but there is no DNA to check that call. The germline V gene has CDR1 SGHAT and CDR2 FQNNGV. The CDR3 runs 17 residues.

V is TRBV5-1 and J is TRBJ2-6. There are 13 residues in the CDR3. Per the germline V gene, CDR1 is SGHRS and CDR2 is YFSETQ. CDR3 loop: CASSLVRGNVLTF.

This chain joins TRBV11-2 and TRBJ2-1; TCRdb's D gene call, TRBD2, goes unchecked for lack of DNA. CDR3 length equals 13 residues. Germline V gene sequence: CDR1 SGHAT, CDR2 FQNNGV. CDR3 residues: CASSRGAPNRQFF.

The CDR3 protein is CSARALAWTQYF. V and J are TRBV20-1 and TRBJ2-3; TCRdb selects TRBD2, and the lack of DNA leaves this call unchecked. CDR3 length equals 12 residues. CDR1 DFQATT and CDR2 SNEGSKA come from the germline V gene (reference sequence).

This sequence joins TRBV12-3 or TRBV12-4 and TRBJ1-4; TCRdb names TRBD1, which stays unverified in the absence of DNA. The CDR3 length is 14 residues. The CDR3 spells CASSIDRVGEKLFF.